The source of this TCR beta chain is a study of OX40 agonist ivuxolimab in advanced cancers. Study context: Ivuxolimab was administered intravenously to patients at 0.01 to 10 mg/kg every 2 weeks.

V was clipped by 5 bases and J by 0 bases, with 14 bases between them. Germline V gene data show CDR1 as GTSNPN and CDR2 as SVGIG (reference sequence). This CDR3 contains 14 residues. Repertoires were generated with immunoSEQ multiplex PCR, while TCRdb's copy carries only in-frame clones and drops some. The sample has some 62,000 clones, 91% seen once; the top ten hold about 5.6%. The clonotype comes from an adult with an advanced solid tumor such as melanoma, head and neck, liver or kidney cancer. The V call is TRBV30, the J call TRBJ2-7, with no clear D. Sequences were derived from CD4+ or CD8+ T cells sorted from blood, sampled in a trial of the OX40 agonist ivuxolimab. Here the CDR3 DNA reads TGTGCCTGGTTCAGAGCGTCTCCCTCCTACGAGCAGTACTTC. It specifies CAWFRASPSYEQYF.